This T cell receptor beta chain was sequenced for a study of blood T cell repertoires in COVID-19 (dated by TCRdb to about 2020). With regard to the full study: The collaborator samples originated in the United States, Italy and Spain and spanned the acute and convalescent phases of COVID-19. The material from the prospective study consisted of cDNA or gDNA derived from T cells, B-cell-depleted T cells, or PBMCs. Deeply sampled blood TCRbeta repertoires from subjects exposed to, actively infected with, or recovered from COVID-19 were included in the dataset. The repertoires were released in a freely available public database intended as a resource for research on the immune response to SARS-CoV-2. Samples were obtained from the ongoing ImmuneRACE study (first 160 participants) and from approximately 1,200 subjects provided by 6 global collaborators. Sample metadata almost always included a de-identified subject ID, COVID-19 status, age in years and sex. Where available, HLA class I and class II types were taken from metadata supplied by the sample provider and were not determined by assay-based typing. The investigation overall reported the following: Clinical and demographic metadata were provided uncurated, with the amount varying by source and participant.

The immunoSEQ Assay, a bias-controlled multiplex PCR, was used to amplify TCRbeta CDR3 regions from genomic DNA. In the source study's methods: Within the assay, amplification of reference gene primers was used to estimate how many nucleated cells each sample contained. Sequence reads were collapsed and filtered to measure the absolute abundance of every unique TCRbeta CDR3 rearrangement. Productive Simpson clonality was computed per sample as the square root of Simpson's diversity index over productive rearrangements. TCRdb carries this immuneACCESS record with in-frame sequences only. Its versions omit some clonotypes, under half of them owing to an unresolved V gene in the studies checked, with the rest unexplained. V, J and clone size reflect that table, while D and trimming were determined from the DNA. Here the sample has about 62,000 clones; 75% to 90% occur a single time. 18% of the sample comes from the top ten.

The germline V gene sets CDR1 to SGHRS and CDR2 to YFSETQ. The cysteine opens and the phenylalanine closes a CDR3 of 14 amino acids. The CDR3 DNA has 42 bases and is translated from base 1. Trimming removed 5 bases from V and 6 bases from J; the gene matches leave 4 bases unexplained. Points on this clone: The antigen it recognizes is unknown. No clone much larger than this one lies a single base away; base qualities are absent.

One collaborating source in Seattle enrolled patients while the patients were actively infected and followed the patients over time throughout the course of disease. Whole blood was collected in K2EDTA tubes by collaborating institutions according to the institutions' own protocols. For TCRbeta analysis, collaborators shipped samples as frozen whole blood, isolated PBMCs, or DNA extracted from either of those sample types. This clonotype was sampled from a woman aged 55-75 years with COVID-19, enrolled during active disease. The material sequenced was peripheral blood. The chain links TRBV5-1 with TRBJ2-2, and TRBD1 aligns with 10 junction nucleotides. In nucleotides, the sequence is TGCGCCAGCAGACGGACAGGGGGTGCCGGGGAGCTGTTTTTT. It specifies CASRRTGGAGELFF.